These 16 T cell receptor beta chains were all obtained from the same sample, sequenced in a study of cytomegalovirus exposure and HLA in healthy donors. Primers included in the PCR were 60 Vbeta and 13 Jbeta primers. Generated by immunoSEQ multiplex PCR, the TCRdb table keeps only in-frame clones and is missing some. The repertoire holds about 150,000 clones, 80% seen once, with approximately 5.6% in the top ten. Source material: PBMCs. The source is a woman aged 40 to 50 in good health and CMV-seropositive.

V gene TRBV28 combines with J gene TRBJ2-7, with 9 positions matching TRBD2. The CDR3 covers 15 residues. V shed 6 bases and J 3 bases; nucleotides not matched to a gene: 9. From germline, CDR1 is MDHEN and CDR2 SYDVKM. The CDR3 nucleotides read TGTGCCAGCAGCATAGGACTAGCGCCAAACTACGAGCAGTACTTC. This gives the protein CASSIGLAPNYEQYF.

As DNA, the CDR3 is TGTGCCAGTACCCCAGCGGGAGCGGGCAATGAGCAGTTCTTC. Translated, it gives CASTPAGAGNEQFF. The chain links TRBV19 to TRBJ2-1, with 8 bases fitting TRBD2. Germline CDR1 and CDR2: LNHDA and SQIVND (reference sequence). V lost 7 bases, J lost 6 bases, and 8 bases stayed unmatched. CDR3 length equals 14 residues.

The V call is TRBV13, the J call TRBJ2-1; D remains ambiguous. Trimming took off 4 bases at V and 7 bases at J, with 20 bases between the two ends. Germline CDR1 is PRHDT and CDR2 is FYEKMQ (reference sequence). The CDR3 is 16 residues long. CDR3 DNA sequence: TGTGCCAGCAGCTCCCTCGCGCGAGGCTCCCTGAATGAGCAGTTCTTC. It specifies CASSSLARGSLNEQFF. Using reference TRBV13 and TRBJ2-1 for the parts outside the CDR3, the full variable domain is AAGVIQSPRHLIKEKRETATLKCYPIPRHDTVYWYQQGPGQDPQFLISFYEKMQSDKGSIPDRFSAQQFSDYHSELNMSSLELGDSALYFCASSSLARGSLNEQFFGPGTRLTVL.

The chain carries TRBV5-1 and TRBJ1-2, with 9 bases lining up with TRBD1. Losses at the gene ends were 5 bases for V and 6 bases for J; bases not matched to a gene: 5. The CDR3 covers 13 residues. The germline V gene has CDR1 SGHRS and CDR2 YFSETQ. The DNA of the CDR3 is TGCGCCAGCAGGCCCGACAGGGGGGATGGCTACACCTTC. Its translation: CASRPDRGDGYTF.

The rearrangement links TRBV6-5 to TRBJ2-1; D remains unclear. The CDR3 totals 13 residues. Looked up from germline, CDR1 is MNHEY and CDR2 is SVGAGI. V lost 5 bases and J lost 3, with 8 bases in between. The CDR3 DNA is TGTGCCAGCAGTCAGAGCGTCTACAATGAGCAGTTCTTC. It encodes CASSQSVYNEQFF.

V usage is TRBV11-3 and J usage is TRBJ2-3, with 8 positions matching TRBD2. CDR3 length equals 18 residues. CDR1 and CDR2 (germline): SGHNT, YENEEA. V shed 1 base, J shed 2 bases, and the junction held 11 bases outside the gene matches. The CDR3 bases are TGTGCCAGCAGCTTAGTGCGGGGGGCTGTGCGGACCACAGATACGCAGTATTTT. This translates into CASSLVRGAVRTTDTQYF.

This rearrangement joins TRBV28 to TRBJ2-1; TRBD2 agrees at 10 bases. The CDR3 covers 15 residues. The V segment lost 5 bases and the J segment 0 bases; nucleotides outside the gene matches: 1. Germline V gives CDR1 MDHEN, CDR2 SYDVKM. The CDR3 coding sequence is TGTGCCAGCAGTCCTAGCGGGGGCTCCTACAATGAGCAGTTCTTC. It encodes CASSPSGGSYNEQFF.

The rearrangement links TRBV6-5 to TRBJ1-1; unclear D gene. Germline lookup yields CDR1 MNHEY and CDR2 SVGAGI. CDR3 length: 12 residues. The V gene lost 4 bases and the J gene lost 9 bases, with 12 bases spanning the gap. The CDR3 DNA reads TGTGCCAGCAGTTTGGCGACTGGCCAAGCTTTCTTT. The encoded protein is CASSLATGQAFF.

The table lists this clone with a few counts. The chain combines TRBV6-1 with TRBJ2-1; D is perhaps TRBD2 (5 bases). Germline V CDR1 and CDR2: MNHNS, SASEGT. The CDR3 has 14 amino acids. V gave up 8 bases and J gave up 0 bases, with 11 bases separating them. The DNA of the CDR3 is TGTGCCAGCTCCGGGGTTGGCTCCTACAATGAGCAGTTCTTC. Its protein is CASSGVGSYNEQFF.

The DNA of the CDR3 is TGTGCCAGCAGCGTAGCGGGAGTGGCCGGGGAGCTGTTTTTT. Its protein is CASSVAGVAGELFF. V and J are TRBV9 and TRBJ2-2, with D possibly matching TRBD2 (6 bases). Germline V gives CDR1 SGDLS, CDR2 YYNGEE. V shed 0 bases and J shed 6 bases, with 9 bases lying between them. The CDR3 covers 14 residues. Filled out from reference TRBV9 and TRBJ2-2, the complete variable domain reads DSGVTQTPKHLITATGQRVTLRCSPRSGDLSVYWYQQSLDQGLQFLIQYYNGEERAKGNILERFSAQQFPDLHSELNLSSLELGDSALYFCASSVAGVAGELFFGEGSRLTVL.

The chain recombines TRBV5-4 with TRBJ2-7; 11 nucleotides line up with TRBD2. With 4 bases clipped from V and 2 bases from J, the junction kept 2 bases outside the gene matches. The germline CDR1 and CDR2 sequences are SGHNT and YYREEE (reference sequence). The CDR3 contains 14 residues. The chain's CDR3 is CASSPTSGTYEQYF. The CDR3 DNA reads as TGTGCCAGCAGCCCGACTAGCGGGACCTACGAGCAGTACTTC.

This clone was counted a single time. The chain carries TRBV28 and TRBJ1-5; maybe TRBD1 (5 bases). The CDR3 extends over 14 amino acids. The V gene's germline CDR1 is MDHEN and CDR2 SYDVKM. V was pared by 7 bases and J by 6 bases, with 16 bases between. As DNA, the CDR3 is TGTGCCAGCATCTCATGGCAGGGAGGTCAGCCCCAGCATTTT. Amino acids: CASISWQGGQPQHF.

The chain is built from TRBV5-1 and TRBJ2-1; D remains ambiguous. The germline V and J ends were trimmed by 3 bases and 0 bases, with 13 bases remaining between them. Germline CDR1 and CDR2: SGHRS and YFSETQ. The CDR3 runs to 16 residues. The CDR3 sequence is CASSSLASSSYNEQFF. The CDR3 nucleotides are TGCGCCAGCAGCTCGCTCGCATCGAGCTCCTACAATGAGCAGTTCTTC.

The chain couples TRBV7-6 to TRBJ2-1, with TRBD2 matching over 13 bases. Unmatched junction bases numbered 9, after V lost 4 bases and J lost 12 bases. The CDR3 runs 15 residues. CDR1 and CDR2 (germline): SGHVS, FNYEAQ. In nucleotides, the CDR3 is TGTGCCAGCAGCTACCCTACCGGACTAGCGGGAGTGCAGTTCTTC. It specifies CASSYPTGLAGVQFF.

The chain links TRBV10-3 to TRBJ1-2; TRBD1 might be the D (5 bases). The CDR3 loop spans 12 amino acids. With 11 bases removed from V and 4 bases from J, the gap between germline ends came to 14 bases. The V gene's germline CDR1 is ENHRY and CDR2 SYGVKD. The chain's CDR3 is CAVHGGSYGYTF. The CDR3 DNA is TGTGCCGTCCACGGGGGGAGCTATGGCTACACCTTC.

This chain joins TRBV28 and TRBJ1-5; maybe TRBD1 (6 bases). Germline V gene sequence: CDR1 MDHEN, CDR2 SYDVKM. Trimming removed 5 bases from V and 2 bases from J, with 10 bases in between. This CDR3 has 14 residues. The CDR3 nucleotides are TGTGCCAGCAGTAGGGGGTCAGGCAATCAGCCCCAGCATTTT. It is translated as CASSRGSGNQPQHF.